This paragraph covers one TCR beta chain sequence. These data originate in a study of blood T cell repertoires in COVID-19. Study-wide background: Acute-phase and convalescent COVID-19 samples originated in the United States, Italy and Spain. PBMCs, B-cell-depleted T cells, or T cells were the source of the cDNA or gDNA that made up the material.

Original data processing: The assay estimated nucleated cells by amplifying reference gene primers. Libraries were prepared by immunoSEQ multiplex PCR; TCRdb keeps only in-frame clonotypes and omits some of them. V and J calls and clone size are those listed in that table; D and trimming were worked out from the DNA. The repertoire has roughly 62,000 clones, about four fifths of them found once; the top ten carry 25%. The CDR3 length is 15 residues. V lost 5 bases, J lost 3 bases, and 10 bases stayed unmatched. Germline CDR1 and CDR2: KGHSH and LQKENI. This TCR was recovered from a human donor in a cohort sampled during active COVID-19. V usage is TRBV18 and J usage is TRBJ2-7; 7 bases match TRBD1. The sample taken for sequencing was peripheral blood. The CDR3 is CASSATGQDLYEQYF. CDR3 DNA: TGTGCCAGCTCAGCTACTGGACAGGACCTCTACGAGCAGTACTTC.